The next 9 T cell receptor beta chains were all read from a single sample in a study of identical twins. Each CDR3 protein is one row after TCRdb ran MiXCR on the 5' RACE reads. The table includes under 900,000 distinct CDR3 sequences, roughly 18% detected once. This sample also belongs to another study, concerning T cells expressing NK-cell markers.

Sequencing was carried out using PBMCs. Receptors were obtained from a woman aged 18 to 35 in good health.

This clonotype showed up just a few times. The V and J genes are TRBV20-1 and TRBJ2-1; TRBD2 matches 11 bases. The germline V gene has CDR1 DFQATT and CDR2 SNEGSKA (reference sequence). The CDR3 extends over 15 amino acids. Trimming took 6 bases from V and 4 from J; bases not matched to a gene: 8. CDR3 sequence (DNA): TGCAGTGCGACCCCCCTAGCGGGGGGATACAATGAGCAGTTCTTC. Its protein product is CSATPLAGGYNEQFF.

This clonotype has more than one count but fewer than ten. This chain connects TRBV14 to TRBJ2-7; 11 bases align to TRBD1. The CDR3 extends over 17 amino acids. V shed 1 base, J shed 4 bases, and the junction held 9 bases outside the gene matches. Germline V lookup: CDR1 SGHDN, CDR2 FVKESK. The CDR3 is CASSQAGIGQGAYEQYF. The CDR3 DNA reads TGTGCCAGCAGCCAAGCAGGAATTGGACAGGGGGCATACGAGCAGTACTTC.

The chain has TRBV29-1 and TRBJ2-7; no reliable D call. Trimming cost V 5 bases and J 0 bases, with 14 bases left between them. The length of the CDR3 is 14 residues. CDR1 SQVTM and CDR2 ANQGSEA come from the germline V gene. The CDR3 reads CSVRLAPSSYEQYF. The CDR3 coding sequence is TGCAGCGTTCGATTGGCGCCCAGCTCCTACGAGCAGTACTTC.

The chain couples TRBV7-2 to TRBJ2-7; 10 bases line up with TRBD2. The V segment lost 6 bases and the J segment 0 bases; nucleotides outside the gene matches: 5. CDR1 and CDR2 from the germline V gene are SGHTA and FQGNSA. The CDR3 spans 15 residues. The CDR3 is CASRRGTSASYEQYF. In DNA, the CDR3 is TGTGCCAGCAGGAGAGGGACTAGCGCCTCCTACGAGCAGTACTTC.

In its sample, this clonotype was seen a few times. The CDR3 spells CASSPFSAGGDTQYF. Written as DNA, the CDR3 is TGTGCCAGCAGTCCGTTTAGCGCGGGGGGAGATACGCAGTATTTT. V gene TRBV12-3 or TRBV12-4 combines with J gene TRBJ2-3, with TRBD2 identical over 8 bases. This CDR3 region has 15 residues. J lost 5 bases, V lost 5 bases, and 9 bases had no gene match.

The chain couples TRBV5-5 to TRBJ2-5, with 7 positions matching TRBD2. CDR3 size: 14 residues. The germline CDR1 and CDR2 sequences are SGHKS and YYEKEE (reference sequence). V trimming: 0 bases; J trimming: 5 bases; junction bases outside the gene matches: 4. CDR3 sequence: CASSLAVGGETQYF. The CDR3, as DNA: TGTGCCAGCAGCTTGGCCGTGGGAGGGGAGACCCAGTACTTC.

The chain links TRBV25-1 to TRBJ2-5; D not resolved. CDR1 and CDR2 (germline): MGHDK, SYGVNS. V dropped 8 bases and J dropped 4 bases, with 14 bases sitting between them. The CDR3 covers 13 residues. The CDR3 DNA reads as TGTGCCAGCCGGCGACGGCCTGGAGAGACCCAGTACTTC. Amino acids: CASRRRPGETQYF.

DNA of the CDR3: TGCAGTGCTCTAGCGGCGAGCTCCTACGAGCAGTACTTC. Translating gives CSALAASSYEQYF. This sequence joins TRBV20-1 and TRBJ2-7; 7 bases fit TRBD2. Losses at the gene ends were 5 bases for V and 0 bases for J; bases not matched to a gene: 4. CDR3 length: 13 residues. Per germline, CDR1 DFQATT and CDR2 SNEGSKA (reference sequence).

The V and J genes are TRBV6-1 and TRBJ2-2, with D possibly called TRBD1 or TRBD2 (5 bases each). CDR3 length: 14 amino acids. Germline values: CDR1 MNHNS, CDR2 SASEGT. Trimming removed 6 bases from V and 4 bases from J, with 12 bases in between. As DNA, the CDR3 is TGTGCCAGCAGGACGGGGCTAAGCACCGGGGAGCTGTTTTTT. It specifies CASRTGLSTGELFF.